One and the same sample provided the 27 T cell receptor beta chains below, sequenced in a study of cytomegalovirus exposure and HLA in healthy donors. Both 60 Vbeta primers and 13 Jbeta primers went into the PCR. TCRdb's copy holds only in-frame clones and misses some; the assay was immunoSEQ multiplex PCR. The sample holds 100,000 or so clones, about 83% seen once. The sequencing sample was made of PBMCs. All receptors derive from a female donor in good health and CMV-seronegative.

This chain joins TRBV5-4 and TRBJ2-7; perhaps TRBD1 as D (5 bases). V was trimmed by 0 bases and J by 5 bases, leaving 15 bases between them. Germline CDR1 SGHNT, CDR2 YYREEE (reference sequence). The CDR3 runs to 15 residues. CDR3 sequence: CASSLAGSQGNEQYF. CDR3 DNA sequence: TGTGCCAGCAGCTTGGCCGGTTCTCAGGGAAACGAGCAGTACTTC.

The rearrangement joins TRBV9 to TRBJ1-2, with 8 bases lining up with TRBD1. The CDR3 length is 15 residues. The trim removed 0 bases at V and 6 bases at J, leaving 7 bases unmatched. Germline values: CDR1 SGDLS, CDR2 YYNGEE. CDR3 bases: TGTGCCAGCAGCGTAGCTCAGGGGGCGGCGGATGGCTACACCTTC. This translates into CASSVAQGAADGYTF. The whole variable domain, filled in from reference TRBV9 and TRBJ1-2, reads DSGVTQTPKHLITATGQRVTLRCSPRSGDLSVYWYQQSLDQGLQFLIQYYNGEERAKGNILERFSAQQFPDLHSELNLSSLELGDSALYFCASSVAQGAADGYTFGSGTRLTVV.

The chain couples TRBV5-6 to TRBJ2-3, with 10 bases lining up with TRBD2. Unmatched junction bases numbered 11, after V lost 4 bases and J lost 3 bases. CDR1 is SGHDT and CDR2 is YYEEEE in the germline V gene. The CDR3 runs to 17 residues. The CDR3 spells CASSGTPGTSVTDTQYF. As DNA, the CDR3 is TGTGCCAGCAGCGGAACCCCGGGGACTAGCGTGACAGATACGCAGTATTTT.

This clone occurred once. The J gene is TRBJ2-5, the V gene TRBV7-9; no firm D call. V was cut by 4 bases and J by 3 bases, with 12 bases left in between. The CDR3 is made up of 14 amino acids. CDR1 and CDR2 (germline): SEHNR, FQNEAQ (reference sequence). In DNA form, the CDR3 reads TGTGCCAGCAGCTCCGCCCGGTATGAAGAGACCCAGTACTTC. Its protein is CASSSARYEETQYF.

This chain links TRBV9 with TRBJ1-3; D possibly corresponds to TRBD1 (6 bases). V was pared by 3 bases and J by 0 bases, with 7 bases between. This CDR3 is built from 14 residues. Germline-derived CDR1 and CDR2 are SGDLS and YYNGEE. Written as DNA, the CDR3 is TGTGCCAGCAGCGCACAGGGCTCTGGAAACACCATATATTTT. This encodes CASSAQGSGNTIYF.

The chain couples TRBV5-8 to TRBJ1-4; D is perhaps TRBD1 (5 bases). The length of the CDR3 is 14 residues. Germline V gene sequence: CDR1 SGHTS, CDR2 YDEGEE. The V end was cut by 1 base, the J end by 6 bases, with 10 bases between. The CDR3 DNA follows: TGTGCCAGCAGCTTGTCTGGGGGGGATGAAAAACTGTTTTTT. It specifies CASSLSGGDEKLFF.

The chain recombines TRBV6-1 with TRBJ2-1; maybe TRBD2 (6 bases). The germline V gene encodes CDR1 MNHNS and CDR2 SASEGT. Deletions cut 4 bases from V and 7 bases from J, with 17 bases between. CDR3 length equals 15 residues. The CDR3: CASSATGTEKNEQFF. In DNA, the CDR3 is TGTGCCAGCAGTGCGACCGGGACTGAAAAGAATGAGCAGTTCTTC.

CDR3 amino acids: CASSLQQRGVFETQYF. As DNA, the CDR3 is TGTGCCAGCAGCTTGCAACAGCGGGGGGTTTTTGAGACCCAGTACTTC. This chain uses TRBV5-8 with TRBJ2-5; 9 bases are a match to TRBD2. The J segment lost 5 bases and the V segment lost 1 base, leaving 9 bases of the junction unmatched. CDR3 length: 16 residues. Germline-derived CDR1 and CDR2 are SGHTS and YDEGEE.

V and J are TRBV6-5 and TRBJ1-2, with TRBD1 identical over 9 bases. Germline CDR1 MNHEY, CDR2 SVGAGI. The CDR3 has 15 residues. The V gene end was trimmed by 0 bases and the J gene end by 7 bases; junction bases not matched to a gene: 6. CDR3 region: CASSYSTGGLAGYTF. Here the CDR3 DNA reads TGTGCCAGCAGTTACTCGACAGGGGGGCTTGCTGGCTACACCTTC.

The J gene is TRBJ2-3, the V gene TRBV11-2; D perhaps matches TRBD1 (6 bases). This CDR3 comprises 14 residues. V shed 0 bases and J shed 4 bases, with 8 bases lying between them. CDR1 SGHAT and CDR2 FQNNGV come from the germline V gene. The CDR3 DNA is TGTGCCAGCAGCTTAGACAGGGGAGCAGATACGCAGTATTTT. It yields the protein CASSLDRGADTQYF. The whole variable domain, filled in from reference TRBV11-2 and TRBJ2-3, reads EAGVAQSPRYKIIEKRQSVAFWCNPISGHATLYWYQQILGQGPKLLIQFQNNGVVDDSQLPKDRFSAERLKGVDSTLKIQPAKLEDSAVYLCASSLDRGADTQYFGPGTRLTVL.

The chain employs TRBV4-1 and TRBJ2-5; 16 nucleotides line up with TRBD2. The J call may be in error: the DNA end matches TRBJ2-7 better. Germline loops: CDR1 MGHRA, CDR2 YSYEKL. CDR3 length: 18 amino acids. In DNA, the CDR3 is TGCGCCAGCAGCCAAATACCCGGGACTAGCGGGGGGGTAGACGAGCAGTACTTC. This translates into CASSQIPGTSGGVDEQYF.

The rearrangement joins TRBV7-8 to TRBJ1-1; 8 bases line up with TRBD1. Trimming removed 5 bases from V and 4 bases from J; junction bases left unmatched: 9. The CDR3 is 15 residues long. Germline CDR1 reads SGHVS; CDR2 reads FQNEAQ. The CDR3 coding sequence is TGTGCCAGCAGCCTCCCCAGGGGGCAAGTCACTGAAGCTTTCTTT. This gives the protein CASSLPRGQVTEAFF.

This chain joins TRBV29-1 and TRBJ2-1, with 8 bases aligning to TRBD2. CDR3 size: 12 residues. CDR1 is SQVTM and CDR2 is ANQGSEA in the germline V gene. J was trimmed by 2 bases and V by 7 bases; bases with no gene match: 1. The CDR3 loop is CSDGGAYNEQFF. Written as DNA, the CDR3 is TGCAGCGACGGGGGGGCCTACAATGAGCAGTTCTTC.

CDR3 region: CASSLTGTSQETQYF. In DNA, the CDR3 is TGTGCCAGCAGTTTAACGGGGACATCTCAAGAGACCCAGTACTTC. V is TRBV27 and J is TRBJ2-5, with a weak D call TRBD1 (6 bases). The V gene's germline CDR1 is MNHEY and CDR2 SMNVEV (reference sequence). The V and J ends lost 2 bases and 2 bases respectively, with 12 bases between them. The CDR3 loop spans 15 amino acids.

J is TRBJ1-2 and V is TRBV27; no definite D call. V lost 6 bases and J 4 bases, leaving 12 bases between the germline ends. The CDR3 is 13 residues long. Germline V gene lookup returns CDR1 MNHEY and CDR2 SMNVEV (reference sequence). CDR3 sequence: CASSPQSLYGYTF. CDR3 in DNA: TGTGCCAGCAGCCCACAGAGCCTCTATGGCTACACCTTC.

The chain joins TRBV18 to TRBJ1-2; a possible D gene is TRBD1 (5 bases). CDR3 length: 14 amino acids. Trimming removed 2 bases at V and 7 bases at J, with 14 bases between. The V gene's germline CDR1 is KGHSH and CDR2 LQKENI. In DNA form, the CDR3 reads TGTGCCAGCTCACCAACGGGGGATCCCCTTGGCTACACCTTC. Protein sequence: CASSPTGDPLGYTF.

The J gene is TRBJ1-1, the V gene TRBV19, with a weak D call TRBD1 (6 bases). Germline V CDR1 and CDR2: LNHDA, SQIVND (reference sequence). This CDR3 is 16 amino acids long. Trimming left V 1 base short and J 0 bases short, with 12 bases between. CDR3 nucleotide sequence: TGTGCCAGTAGTATAGGGCCAGGGGAGTTGAACACTGAAGCTTTCTTT. Its translation: CASSIGPGELNTEAFF.

The rearrangement uses TRBV6-5 and TRBJ1-5, with 7 bases matching TRBD1. Germline lookup yields CDR1 MNHEY and CDR2 SVGAGI. Trimming at V came to 5 bases and at J to 2 bases, leaving 3 bases not matched to a gene. CDR3 length equals 14 residues. CDR3 sequence (DNA): TGTGCCAGCAGTATCGGGACAGGCAATCAGCCCCAGCATTTT. It codes for CASSIGTGNQPQHF.

The rearrangement joins TRBV4-2 to TRBJ2-3, with D possibly being TRBD2 (5 bases). Trimming took off 6 bases at V and 5 bases at J, with 21 bases between the two ends. From germline, CDR1 is LGHNA and CDR2 YNFKEQ. CDR3 length: 16 residues. The CDR3 reads CASRYVLEAAGDTQYF. The CDR3 DNA is TGTGCCAGCAGGTACGTCCTCGAAGCGGCGGGAGATACGCAGTATTTT.

The chain uses TRBV6-6 and TRBJ2-7, with 9 bases aligning to TRBD1. This CDR3 region has 15 residues. The V gene end was trimmed by 5 bases and the J gene end by 4 bases; junction bases not matched to a gene: 9. Germline V lookup: CDR1 MNHNY, CDR2 SVGAGI (reference sequence). The CDR3 region is CASSQPGTGRYEQYF. The CDR3 DNA is TGTGCCAGCAGTCAGCCCGGGACAGGGAGGTACGAGCAGTACTTC.

Points on this clone: No conserved phenylalanine or tryptophan is present at the end of the CDR3, so a read error is the likely explanation. V is TRBV7-6 and J is TRBJ2-4, with 14 bases identical to TRBD2. The V gene end was trimmed by 5 bases and the J gene end by 1 base; junction bases not matched to a gene: 7. Germline loops: CDR1 SGHVS, CDR2 FNYEAQ. The CDR3 runs to 18 residues. CDR3 DNA: TGTGCCAGCAGCCCCGGGACTAGCGGGGGTGGGGCCAAAAACATTCAGTACCTC. It translates to CASSPGTSGGGAKNIQYL.

The gene calls are TRBV4-3 and TRBJ2-5; no reliable D call. Per the germline V gene, CDR1 is LGHNA and CDR2 is YSLEER. Trimming removed 3 bases from V and 5 bases from J, with 16 bases in between. This CDR3 has 15 residues. This CDR3 is CASSQGASSRETQYF. CDR3 nucleotides: TGCGCCAGCAGCCAGGGCGCGTCGTCCAGGGAGACCCAGTACTTC.

This rearrangement joins TRBV9 to TRBJ2-5; a weak D match, TRBD2 (7 bases). Germline loops: CDR1 SGDLS, CDR2 YYNGEE. The CDR3 covers 14 residues. V was trimmed by 4 bases and J by 5 bases, leaving 15 bases between them. The chain's CDR3 is CASSSEGGTETQYF. CDR3 DNA sequence: TGTGCCAGCAGCTCGGAGGGGGGGACGGAGACCCAGTACTTC.

The chain joins TRBV7-3 to TRBJ2-3, with 8 nucleotides matching TRBD2. Germline CDR1 and CDR2: SGHTA and FQGTGA. This CDR3 comprises 18 residues. The V segment lost 1 base and the J segment 4 bases; nucleotides outside the gene matches: 13. The chain's CDR3 is CASSLRPAGAARSDTQYF. The CDR3, as DNA: TGTGCCAGCAGCTTAAGACCAGCGGGGGCGGCCCGTTCAGATACGCAGTATTTT.

Only a few counts were recorded for this clone. The chain joins TRBV7-2 to TRBJ1-1; D possibly corresponds to TRBD1 (5 bases). In germline, CDR1 is SGHTA, CDR2 FQGNSA. The V end lost 4 bases, the J end lost 8 bases, and 14 bases lay between the germline ends. The CDR3 has 13 amino acids. For the CDR3, the DNA is TGTGCCAGCAGCTCCCGCGCAGGGTTCGAAGCTTTCTTT. This encodes CASSSRAGFEAFF.

This clone has a handful of counts. The rearrangement links TRBV7-6 to TRBJ2-1; D is unclear. The CDR3 is made up of 14 amino acids. Germline V gives CDR1 SGHVS, CDR2 FNYEAQ. V lost 1 base to trimming and J lost 5 bases, with 9 bases between them. In DNA, the CDR3 is TGTGCCAGCAGCTTAGTGCAGGATAACAATGAGCAGTTCTTC. Its translation: CASSLVQDNNEQFF. Using reference TRBV7-6 and TRBJ2-1 for the parts outside the CDR3, the full variable domain is GAGVSQSPRYKVTKRGQDVALRCDPISGHVSLYWYRQALGQGPEFLTYFNYEAQQDKSGLPNDRFSAERPEGSISTLTIQRTEQRDSAMYRCASSLVQDNNEQFFGPGTRLTVL.

V gene TRBV4-2 combines with J gene TRBJ1-2; weak D call: TRBD1 (6 bases). CDR3 length: 14 amino acids. Trimming took 4 bases from V and 2 from J, leaving 11 bases between them. Germline V gives CDR1 LGHNA, CDR2 YNFKEQ. The CDR3, as DNA: TGTGCCAGCAGCCCAGGGGCGGAGAACTATGGCTACACCTTC. The encoded protein is CASSPGAENYGYTF.